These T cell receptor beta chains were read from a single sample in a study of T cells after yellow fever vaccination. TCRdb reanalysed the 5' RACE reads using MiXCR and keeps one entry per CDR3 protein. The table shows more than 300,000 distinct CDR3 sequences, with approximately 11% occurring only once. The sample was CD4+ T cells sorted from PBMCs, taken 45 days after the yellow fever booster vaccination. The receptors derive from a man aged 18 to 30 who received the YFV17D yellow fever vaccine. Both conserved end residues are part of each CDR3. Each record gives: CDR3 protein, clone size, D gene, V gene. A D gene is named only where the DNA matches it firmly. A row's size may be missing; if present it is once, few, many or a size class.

CASSQEIRGLNNEQFF | few | - | TRBV4-2
CASSQDHRANYGYTF | - | - | TRBV4-3
CATYPGQGLNIQYF | many | TRBD1 | TRBV6-1
CASSPGIMGGNTIYF | - | - | TRBV5-4
CASSTRQGSHEQYF | - | TRBD1 | TRBV11-2
CASSTGLNYGYTF | - | - | TRBV11-2
CSVVQNTQYF | - | - | TRBV29-1
CTWSVGSGARETQYF | - | TRBD2 | TRBV30
CASSQDTGGNYGYTF | few | TRBD1 | TRBV4-2
CAISESIYPGSQGNQPQHF | - | - | TRBV10-3
CASSFWLARDYEQYF | - | - | TRBV7-9
CASRELFF | few | - | TRBV6-5
CASSLRTGQGGYGYTF | - | TRBD1 | TRBV9
CASSPRGGTGYTF | many | - | TRBV4-2
CASSGGALDTEAFF | few | - | TRBV14
CASSPSPGNTDTQYF | few | - | TRBV18
CASSGIGLAGGEQYF | - | TRBD2 | TRBV7-6
CASSPVGGGGYTF | - | - | TRBV7-9
CSARDWAGGRETQYF | few | TRBD1 | TRBV20-1
CSATWDYNEQFF | few | - | TRBV20-1
CATSRDPGPYGYTF | few | - | TRBV15
CASSQVQGALFF | - | - | TRBV3-1
CATSDRAGAEAFF | few | - | TRBV24-1
CASSLVVYEQFF | - | - | TRBV7-2
CASSLNWKVGTDTQYF | few | - | TRBV7-7
CSGRRGLAGQDTQYF | few | TRBD2 | TRBV29-1
CASSGRGGYEQYF | few | - | TRBV18
CASSRDSGPYEQYF | - | - | TRBV3-1
CASSSSDRGNTIYF | - | TRBD1 | TRBV25-1
CASSGGLSSYNEQFF | - | - | TRBV9
CASSLASGGAVTGELFF | many | TRBD2 | TRBV5-1
CASSHPRAGDTQYF | - | - | TRBV3-1